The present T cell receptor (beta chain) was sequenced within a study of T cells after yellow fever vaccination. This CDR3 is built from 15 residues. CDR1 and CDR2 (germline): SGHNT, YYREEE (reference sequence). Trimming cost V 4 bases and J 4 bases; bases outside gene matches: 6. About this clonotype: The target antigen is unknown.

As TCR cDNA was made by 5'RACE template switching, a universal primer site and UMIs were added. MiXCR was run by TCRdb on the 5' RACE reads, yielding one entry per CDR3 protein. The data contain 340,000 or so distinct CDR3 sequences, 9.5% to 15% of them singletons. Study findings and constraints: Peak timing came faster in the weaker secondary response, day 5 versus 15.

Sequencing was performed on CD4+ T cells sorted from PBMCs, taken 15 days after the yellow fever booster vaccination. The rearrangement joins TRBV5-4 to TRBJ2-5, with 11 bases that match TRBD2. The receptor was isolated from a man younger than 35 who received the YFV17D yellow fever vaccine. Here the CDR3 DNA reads TGTGCCAGCAGCGCCACTAGCGGGGGACGAGAGACCCAGTACTTC. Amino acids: CASSATSGGRETQYF.